The present entry profiles one T cell receptor (beta chain) with its context. Profiling relied on immunoSEQ multiplex PCR, and the TCRdb table lists in-frame clones only, not all of them. The sample lists more than 350,000 clones, about 83% occurring once. These data originate in a study of blood T cell repertoires in COVID-19. There are 16 residues in the CDR3. Germline CDR1 is SGHVS and CDR2 is FNYEAQ. The junction had 16 bases not matched to a gene; V was cut back by 6 bases and J by 6 bases. Material for sequencing was PBMCs or T cells enriched from blood (not recorded which). The chain is built from TRBV7-6 and TRBJ2-7, with 8 bases identical to TRBD1. The source is a woman between 50 and 59 years old who had recovered from COVID-19. The CDR3 coding sequence is TGTGCCAGCAGTTCGACGGACAGGGTATATGTTTCCGAGCAGTACTTC. Its protein product is CASSSTDRVYVSEQYF.